The T cell receptor (beta chain) under discussion was sequenced for a study of blood T cell repertoires in COVID-19. As for the study in general: COVID-19 samples collected from the United States, Italy and Spain covered acute and convalescent phases. Nucleic acid was either cDNA or gDNA, and it came from T cells, B-cell-depleted T cells, or PBMCs.

In the original processing: Amplifying reference gene primers gave estimates of nucleated cell counts. Profiled with immunoSEQ multiplex PCR; TCRdb holds only in-frame clones, not every one. That table is the source of V, J and clone size, and D and trimming were worked out from the DNA. The table lists nearly 250,000 clones, about 89% of them singletons. The CDR3 runs 15 residues. Trimming took 4 bases from V and 4 from J; bases not matched to a gene: 6. CDR1 is MNHEY, CDR2 SMNVEV, per germline (reference sequence). The origin of this receptor is a woman in her fifties or sixties who had recovered from COVID-19. Sequencing input: peripheral blood. The chain employs TRBV27 and TRBJ2-3, with 9 nucleotides matching TRBD2. CDR3 region: CASSWLAGSPDTQYF. DNA of the CDR3: TGTGCCAGCAGTTGGCTAGCGGGGTCGCCAGATACGCAGTATTTT.